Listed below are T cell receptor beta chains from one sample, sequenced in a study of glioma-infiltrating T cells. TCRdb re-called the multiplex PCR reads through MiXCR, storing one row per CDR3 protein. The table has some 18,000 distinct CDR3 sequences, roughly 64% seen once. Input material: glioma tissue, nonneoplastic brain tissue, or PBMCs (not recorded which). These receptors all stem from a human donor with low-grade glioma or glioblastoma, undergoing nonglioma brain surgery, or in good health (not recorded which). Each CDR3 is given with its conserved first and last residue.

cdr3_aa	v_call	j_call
CASSPRTVYGELFF	TRBV6-1	TRBJ2-2
CASSLALLARADTQYF	TRBV7-2	TRBJ2-3
CASRPNLDRYNQPQHF	TRBV6-1	TRBJ1-5
CARNPWPGQGARAFF	TRBV6-1	TRBJ1-1
CASSLTGGGNQPQHF	TRBV6-5	TRBJ1-5
CANCQDGQAINYGYTF	TRBV4-3	TRBJ1-2
CASSFWGRTLNTEAFF	TRBV28	TRBJ1-1
CATSTGGQETQYF	TRBV15	TRBJ2-5
CATSLTTGGNQPQHF	TRBV24-1	TRBJ1-5
CSVRATDTQYF	TRBV20-1	TRBJ2-3
CASSFSVNSYNEQFF	TRBV7-3	TRBJ2-1
CASSTQGTGNTIYF	TRBV28	TRBJ1-3
CASSLRDSYTDTQYF	TRBV4-3	TRBJ2-3